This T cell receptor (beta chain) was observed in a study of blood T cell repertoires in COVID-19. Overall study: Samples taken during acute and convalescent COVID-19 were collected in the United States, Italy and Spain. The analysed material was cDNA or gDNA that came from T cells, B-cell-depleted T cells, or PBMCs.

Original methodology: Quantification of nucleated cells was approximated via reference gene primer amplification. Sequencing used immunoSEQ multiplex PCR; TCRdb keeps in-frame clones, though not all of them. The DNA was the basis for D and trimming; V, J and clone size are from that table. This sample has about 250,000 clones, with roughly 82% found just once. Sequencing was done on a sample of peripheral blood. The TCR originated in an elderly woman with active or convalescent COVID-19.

This chain's CDR3 is CASSRLAGGRGVQETQYF. In nucleotides, the CDR3 is TGTGCCAGTAGCCGACTAGCGGGAGGGAGGGGGGTTCAAGAGACCCAGTACTTC. This rearrangement joins TRBV19 to TRBJ2-5, with 14 bases lining up with TRBD2. The CDR3 is 18 amino acids. V was clipped by 6 bases and J by 2 bases; unmatched bases: 11. CDR1 and CDR2 (germline): LNHDA, SQIVND (reference sequence). Full variable domain (rest looked up from reference TRBV19 and TRBJ2-5): DGGITQSPKYLFRKEGQNVTLSCEQNLNHDAMYWYRQDPGQGLRLIYYSQIVNDFQKGDIAEGYSVSREKKESFPLTVTSAQKNPTAFYLCASSRLAGGRGVQETQYFGPGTRLLVL.